These T cell receptor beta chains were read from a single sample in a study of blood T cell repertoires in COVID-19. TCRdb's copy holds only in-frame clones and misses some; the assay was immunoSEQ multiplex PCR. The sample has more than 250,000 clones; approximately 82% are singletons. The sequenced sample consisted of PBMCs or T cells enriched from blood (not recorded which). These receptors all stem from a man between 40 and 49 years old who had been exposed to COVID-19. Both conserved end residues are part of each CDR3. The D gene is left open where the match is weak. The size field is filled for only some rows; it gives once, few, many or a size class.

>NA|TRBV3-1/TRBV3-2|TRBJ1-6|NA
TGTGCCAGCAGCCAAGCACAGGGTGGTAATTCACCCCTCCACTTT
CASSQAQGGNSPLHF
>many|TRBV5-1|TRBJ2-1|TRBD2
TGCGCCAGCAGCCCGGGACTAGTTTTGCCCAGCGGTGAGCAGTTCTTC
CASSPGLVLPSGEQFF
>NA|TRBV3-1/TRBV3-2|TRBJ1-1|TRBD1
TGTGCCAGCAGCCAAACCAGGGGGGTAACTGAAGCTTTCTTT
CASSQTRGVTEAFF
>NA|TRBV10-3|TRBJ2-1|TRBD2
TGTGCCATCAGAGGCCAACAGCGGGAGCGGAATGAGCAGTTCTTC
CAIRGQQRERNEQFF
>NA|TRBV7-3|TRBJ2-2|TRBD2
TGTGCCAGCAGCTCTACTAGCGGAACCACCGGGGAGCTGTTTTTT
CASSSTSGTTGELFF
>NA|TRBV5-5|TRBJ2-1|NA
TGTGCCAGCTGGTCAGGGGTCCCCGCCGACAATGAGCAGTTCTTC
CASWSGVPADNEQFF
>NA|TRBV19|TRBJ2-7|TRBD2
TGTGCCAGTAGTCCTCTGGCACTAGCGGGCGGCTCCTACGAGCAGTACTTC
CASSPLALAGGSYEQYF
>NA|TRBV6-1|TRBJ1-5|NA
TGTGCCAGCAGTGATTCGTCAGGTAATCAGCCCCAGCATTTT
CASSDSSGNQPQHF
>NA|TRBV19|TRBJ1-6|NA
TGTGCCAGTAGTTTGGACAGAGATTCACCCCTCCACTTT
CASSLDRDSPLHF
>NA|TRBV20-1|TRBJ2-1|NA
TGCAGTGCTCGTGCCGGGACTCTAAACAATGAGCAGTTCTTC
CSARAGTLNNEQFF
>NA|TRBV5-1|TRBJ2-7|NA
TGCGCCAGCAGCTCGCGTCCCGGGGAAACCTACGAGCAGTACTTC
CASSSRPGETYEQYF
>NA|TRBV11-2|TRBJ2-1|NA
TGTGCCAGCAGCCTAAACTACAATGAGCAGTTCTTC
CASSLNYNEQFF
>NA|TRBV4-1|TRBJ2-3|NA
TGCGCCAGCAGCCAAGGCGGCTTCACAGATACGCAGTATTTT
CASSQGGFTDTQYF
>NA|TRBV19|TRBJ1-6|TRBD1
TGTGCCAGTAGCTGGGCAGGGGGCCTCCGGGATGGACCCCTCCACTTT
CASSWAGGLRDGPLHF
>few|TRBV10-1|TRBJ2-7|NA
TGCGCCAGCAGTGGGGACACCTACGAGCAGTACTTC
CASSGDTYEQYF
>NA|TRBV9|TRBJ2-5|TRBD2
TGTGCCAGCAGCGTAGGGACTAGCGGGGGCCAAGAGACCCAGTACTTC
CASSVGTSGGQETQYF
>NA|TRBV6-5|TRBJ2-7|NA
TGTGCCAGCAACCCCCCTCGAGGCGAGCAGTACTTC
CASNPPRGEQYF
>few|TRBV7-6|TRBJ2-1|TRBD2
TGTGCCAGCAGCTTAGTGTCTAGCGGGGGAACTTACAATGAGCAGTTCTTC
CASSLVSSGGTYNEQFF
>NA|TRBV25-1|TRBJ2-3|TRBD1
TGTGCCAGCAGAGGACAGGGTAAAGATACGCAGTATTTT
CASRGQGKDTQYF
>NA|TRBV4-1|TRBJ1-2|NA
TGCGCCAGCAGCCAAGACGGTTTACTTAACTATGGCTACACCTTC
CASSQDGLLNYGYTF
>NA|TRBV7-3|TRBJ2-1|NA
TGTGCCAGCAGCCCTAGTGCCACTACCTACAATGAGCAGTTCTTC
CASSPSATTYNEQFF
>NA|TRBV6-5|TRBJ1-2|NA
TGTGCCAGCAGGGACACAGCTAACTATGGCTACACCTTC
CASRDTANYGYTF
>NA|TRBV14|TRBJ2-6|NA
TGTGCCAGCAGCCACCTCTCTGGGGCCAACGTCCTGACTTTC
CASSHLSGANVLTF
>NA|TRBV9|TRBJ1-4|TRBD1
TGTGCCAGCGGGCGGGGGGGACAGTGGAATGAAAAACTGTTTTTT
CASGRGGQWNEKLFF
>NA|TRBV30|TRBJ1-2|NA
TGTGCCTGGAACCCTCAGGGCTACTATGGCTACACCTTC
CAWNPQGYYGYTF
>NA|TRBV7-6|TRBJ2-1|NA
TGTGCCAGCAGCTTAGTGGCCGGGTTCTTGGGTGAGCAGTTCTTC
CASSLVAGFLGEQFF
>NA|TRBV27|TRBJ2-1|NA
TGTGCCAGCAGTTTGGAGGCGGGTTGGGGTGGGGCCTACAATGAGCAGTTCTTC
CASSLEAGWGGAYNEQFF
>NA|TRBV2|TRBJ2-7|NA
TGTGCCAGCAGGTCGGAGGGCCCTTCCGAGCAGTACTTC
CASRSEGPSEQYF
>NA|TRBV3-1/TRBV3-2|TRBJ2-2|NA
TGTGCCAGCAGCCAAGTCGAGGAGGCCGGGGAGCTGTTTTTT
CASSQVEEAGELFF
>NA|TRBV2|TRBJ2-7|TRBD2
TGTGCCAGCAGTGTAACTAGCGGGAGGGCCGGGCAGTACTTC
CASSVTSGRAGQYF
>NA|TRBV11-2|TRBJ2-4|TRBD1
TGTGCCAGCAGCTCTTCCGGGACAGGGGTTTTCAAAAACATTCAGTACTTC
CASSSSGTGVFKNIQYF
>NA|TRBV6-6|TRBJ1-1|NA
TGTGCCAGCTTAGGGCAGGGCGAAAACATGAACACTGAAGCTTTCTTT
CASLGQGENMNTEAFF